The rows below give T cell receptor beta chains drawn from one sample of a study of T-cell reconstitution after alpha-beta-depleted transplantation in children. TCRdb fed the PCR reads into MiXCR, producing one record per CDR3 protein. The data show about 280,000 distinct CDR3 sequences, 11% seen once. Specimen: peripheral blood, collected 180 days after TCRalphabeta/CD19-depleted stem cell transplant. The source is a male patient between 2 and 10 years old who had a stem cell transplant for chronic granulomatous disease, so the T cells may come from the graft donor. Each CDR3 is given with its conserved first and last residue. The D gene is left open where the match is weak. The listing skips clone size in some rows; elsewhere it reads once, few, many or a size class.

>TRBJ2-1|TRBV7-3|.|.
CASSAPPTKEQFF
TGTGCCAGCAGCGCGCCCCCGACGAAGGAGCAGTTCTTC
>TRBJ2-7|TRBV20-1|TRBD2|many
CSARVPGATSGRARYEQYF
TGCAGTGCTAGAGTCCCAGGGGCGACTAGCGGGAGGGCACGCTACGAGCAGTACTTC
>TRBJ2-1|TRBV7-3|.|many
CASSDPLASSEQFF
TGTGCCAGCAGCGACCCCCTGGCGAGTTCTGAGCAGTTCTTC
>TRBJ1-1|TRBV5-1|TRBD1|many
CASSISTGTGGTEAFF
TGCGCCAGCAGCATATCGACCGGGACAGGGGGCACTGAAGCTTTCTTT
>TRBJ2-7|TRBV5-1|.|many
CASSADRSYEQYF
TGCGCCAGCAGCGCGGACAGATCCTACGAGCAGTACTTC
>TRBJ2-1|TRBV6-1|TRBD2|many
CASSEGTSGNNEQFF
TGTGCCAGCAGTGAAGGGACTAGCGGGAACAATGAGCAGTTCTTC
>TRBJ2-7|TRBV20-1|TRBD1|many
CSARAGDRSSYEQYF
TGCAGTGCTAGAGCCGGGGACAGGAGCTCCTACGAGCAGTACTTC
>TRBJ1-6|TRBV20-1|.|many
CSARDFLSSPLHF
TGCAGTGCTAGAGATTTCCTAAGTTCGCCCCTCCACTTT
>TRBJ2-3|TRBV4-3|TRBD2|.
CASSPFSGGVADTQYF
TGCGCCAGCAGCCCCTTTAGCGGGGGGGTTGCAGATACGCAGTATTTT
>TRBJ1-5|TRBV19|.|few
CASTSEGTNNQPQHF
TGTGCCAGTACGTCCGAGGGCACTAACAATCAGCCCCAGCATTTT
>TRBJ1-6|TRBV28|.|many
CASSLWGYDSPLHF
TGTGCCAGCAGTTTATGGGGGTACGACTCACCCCTCCACTTT
>TRBJ2-7|TRBV25-1|TRBD1|many
CASSEYETGKDEQYF
TGTGCCAGCAGTGAATATGAGACAGGGAAGGACGAGCAGTACTTC
>TRBJ2-5|TRBV30|TRBD2|few
CAWTFLAGPQETQYF
TGTGCCTGGACTTTCCTAGCGGGGCCCCAAGAGACCCAGTACTTC
>TRBJ1-4|TRBV10-3|.|many
CAISQSGEKLFF
TGTGCCATCAGTCAGTCGGGGGAAAAACTGTTTTTT
>TRBJ2-1|TRBV15|.|.
CATSRASGGRSYNEQFF
TGTGCCACCAGCAGAGCCAGCGGAGGCCGCTCCTACAATGAGCAGTTCTTC
>TRBJ2-3|TRBV10-3|.|many
CAISVGGPDTQYF
TGTGCCATCAGTGTTGGTGGCCCAGATACGCAGTATTTT
>TRBJ2-7|TRBV3-1|TRBD2|many
CASSQTSGSSYEQYF
TGTGCCAGCAGCCAGACTAGCGGGAGTTCCTACGAGCAGTACTTC
>TRBJ2-1|TRBV20-1|TRBD2|many
CSASLAGGYNEQFF
TGCAGTGCTTCCCTAGCGGGAGGGTACAATGAGCAGTTCTTC
>TRBJ2-3|TRBV5-4|TRBD2|.
CASSQERGSSTDTQYF
TGTGCCAGCAGCCAAGAGCGGGGTTCTAGCACAGATACGCAGTATTTT
>TRBJ2-5|TRBV3-1|.|many
CASSQEDRQETQYF
TGTGCCAGCAGCCAAGAGGACCGTCAAGAGACCCAGTACTTC
>TRBJ1-1|TRBV10-2|TRBD1|many
CASLGTGGSSEAFF
TGCGCCAGCCTTGGGACAGGGGGCTCGTCTGAAGCTTTCTTT
>TRBJ1-1|TRBV5-1|TRBD1|many
CASSQDRGRMNTEAFF
TGCGCCAGCAGCCAGGACAGGGGGCGGATGAACACTGAAGCTTTCTTT
>TRBJ1-2|TRBV7-8|TRBD1|.
CASSTETGSYGYTF
TGTGCCAGCAGCACAGAGACAGGGTCCTATGGCTACACCTTC
>TRBJ2-7|TRBV7-9|.|many
CASSLGAGLNLYEQYF
TGTGCCAGCAGCTTAGGGGCAGGCCTTAACCTCTACGAGCAGTACTTC
>TRBJ2-1|TRBV7-2|.|many
CASSGDKAEQFF
TGTGCCAGCAGCGGAGACAAGGCGGAGCAGTTCTTC
>TRBJ2-3|TRBV19|TRBD2|.
CASSLGTSGRFTDTQYF
TGTGCCAGTAGCCTCGGGACTAGCGGGAGGTTCACAGATACGCAGTATTTT
>TRBJ2-2|TRBV4-1|TRBD1|many
CASSPWTGANTGELFF
TGCGCCAGCAGCCCTTGGACAGGCGCGAACACCGGGGAGCTGTTTTTT
>TRBJ2-2|TRBV12-3/TRBV12-4|TRBD1|many
CASSPGTGPTGELFF
TGTGCCAGCAGCCCCGGGACAGGGCCCACCGGGGAGCTGTTTTTT
>TRBJ2-3|TRBV11-2|.|few
CASSNFRGPLEKDTQYF
TGTGCCAGCAGCAACTTTCGGGGACCCCTCGAGAAGGATACGCAGTATTTT
>TRBJ2-7|TRBV12-3/TRBV12-4|TRBD1|many
CASSIDRGRTYEQYF
TGTGCCAGCAGCATTGACAGGGGGAGAACCTACGAGCAGTACTTC
>TRBJ1-1|TRBV28|TRBD1|.
CASDERDSEAFF
TGTGCCAGCGACGAAAGGGACAGTGAAGCTTTCTTT
>TRBJ2-5|TRBV9|TRBD2|many
CASSPRPASGRFETQYF
TGTGCCAGCAGCCCCCGTCCGGCTAGCGGGAGATTTGAGACCCAGTACTTC
>TRBJ2-1|TRBV6-2/TRBV6-3|TRBD1|many
CASSFRDRGFNEQFF
TGTGCCAGCAGTTTCCGGGACAGGGGGTTTAATGAGCAGTTCTTC
>TRBJ2-1|TRBV9|.|few
CASSVEGSTSHNEQFF
TGTGCCAGCAGCGTAGAGGGTTCTACCTCCCACAATGAGCAGTTCTTC
>TRBJ2-7|TRBV7-2|TRBD2|many
CASSTGTSHSYEQYF
TGTGCCAGCAGTACCGGGACTAGCCATTCCTACGAGCAGTACTTC
>TRBJ2-5|TRBV9|.|many
CASSLRPIISKETQYF
TGTGCCAGCAGCCTCCGACCCATCATTTCCAAGGAGACCCAGTACTTC
>TRBJ2-3|TRBV18|TRBD1|many
CASSQDFGTGVADTQYF
TGTGCCAGCTCACAGGATTTTGGGACAGGGGTCGCAGATACGCAGTATTTT
>TRBJ2-5|TRBV12-3/TRBV12-4|.|many
CASSLIAGGETQYF
TGTGCCAGCAGTTTAATTGCCGGTGGGGAGACCCAGTACTTC
>TRBJ1-1|TRBV12-5|.|many
CASGLTYSGAEDTEAFF
TGTGCTAGTGGTTTGACCTACAGTGGGGCGGAGGACACTGAAGCTTTCTTT
>TRBJ1-1|TRBV11-2|.|few
CASSLGLAGLKAFF
TGTGCCAGCAGCTTAGGATTGGCAGGGTTGAAAGCTTTCTTT
>TRBJ2-2|TRBV11-2|TRBD1|.
CASSLLDRGTGELFF
TGTGCCAGCAGCTTACTAGACAGGGGGACCGGGGAGCTGTTTTTT
>TRBJ1-6|TRBV20-1|TRBD1|many
CSAHAGGSYNSPLHF
TGCAGTGCCCACGCAGGGGGCTCCTATAATTCACCCCTCCACTTT
>TRBJ2-5|TRBV7-2|TRBD1|many
CASSLTGGFEMNQYF
TGTGCCAGCAGCTTAACAGGGGGTTTCGAGATGAACCAGTACTTC
>TRBJ2-1|TRBV6-1|.|many
CASSEWDPAGNEQFF
TGTGCCAGCAGTGAATGGGATCCCGCAGGCAATGAGCAGTTCTTC
>TRBJ2-5|TRBV10-3|.|many
CAISESRQEFPETQYF
TGTGCCATCAGTGAGTCTCGACAGGAATTCCCGGAGACCCAGTACTTC
>TRBJ2-3|TRBV12-3/TRBV12-4|TRBD2|many
CASSLLRLAGVVDTQYF
TGTGCCAGCAGTCTCCTTCGACTAGCGGGAGTGGTAGATACGCAGTATTTT
>TRBJ2-4|TRBV6-2/TRBV6-3|TRBD2|many
CASSSGLAGGPVKNIQYF
TGTGCCAGCAGCTCCGGACTAGCGGGAGGGCCAGTCAAAAACATTCAGTACTTC
>TRBJ1-2|TRBV5-5|.|many
CASSLGSGNYGYTF
TGTGCCAGCAGCTTGGGATCGGGGAACTATGGCTACACCTTC
>TRBJ2-1|TRBV11-3|TRBD2|.
CASSFSGSAYDEQFF
TGTGCCAGCAGCTTCAGCGGGAGTGCCTATGATGAGCAGTTCTTC
>TRBJ2-7|TRBV7-9|.|many
CASATIYEQYF
TGTGCCAGCGCGACGATCTACGAGCAGTACTTC
>TRBJ2-1|TRBV28|.|.
CASSLLVNEQFF
TGTGCCAGCAGTTTACTAGTCAATGAGCAGTTCTTC
>TRBJ2-1|TRBV7-9|.|many
CASSLFLNNEQFF
TGTGCCAGCAGCTTATTTTTGAATAATGAGCAGTTCTTC
>TRBJ2-4|TRBV5-4|.|many
CASSLELGRRAENIQYF
TGTGCCAGCAGCTTGGAGCTCGGACGAAGAGCTGAAAACATTCAGTACTTC
>TRBJ1-5|TRBV30|.|few
CAWAPELGNQPQHF
TGTGCCTGGGCACCAGAACTAGGCAATCAGCCCCAGCATTTT
>TRBJ1-5|TRBV5-6|TRBD1|many
CASSFRGGWQPQHF
TGTGCCAGCAGCTTCAGAGGGGGCTGGCAGCCCCAGCATTTT